One T cell receptor beta chain is described in this entry. The table lists this clonotype with a few counts. The target of this receptor is not known. It has no much larger one-base neighbor in the sample; base qualities were not kept. The listed sequencing device is Illumina NovaSeq 6000. TCR cDNA was synthesized by 5'RACE template switching, which introduced a universal primer site and unique molecular identifiers. Priming for cDNA synthesis came from both the TCR alpha and TCR beta constant segments. Two PCR steps were used to amplify libraries, with sample barcodes and sequencing adapters being added in the second step. Sequencing of libraries was performed on Illumina HiSeq 2500 (2x100 bp) or NovaSeq (2x150 bp). Concerning the study's data processing: Demultiplexing of reads and collapsing into UMI consensus sequences were performed with MIGEC, and V(D)J alignment was carried out with MiXCR. Using edgeR on replicate PBMC samples, clonotypes were called vaccine-responding if FDR was below 0.01 and the log2 fold change was above 5 up to day 15. CD4 or CD8 identity was assigned to each bulk clonotype according to whether the clonotype was present at higher abundance in the sequenced CD4 repertoire or the sequenced CD8 repertoire. TCRdb cleaned the public reads at Q25 with fastp, built clones with MiXCR and kept in-frame beta chains. Rows with one shared CDR3 protein collapse into an entry with the most common genes and DNA. TCRdb, not the authors, supplied the V and J calls. Within this sample are some 400,000 distinct CDR3 sequences, with around 19% of them counted one time only. Clones ranked in the top ten supply 15% to 20% of the sample.

This record comes from a study of T cells after yellow fever vaccination (dated by TCRdb to between 2019 and 2020). Broadly, across the study: Libraries from fractions with low cell numbers were prepared with the SMART-Seq v4 Ultra Low Input RNA kit. Bulk TCR alpha and beta repertoires were sequenced longitudinally to track T-cell clones before and after primary and booster YFV17D yellow fever vaccination. Two healthy male donors, one aged 18 to 29 and one aged 30 to 40 years, made up the cohort. Bulk PBMC replicates and cell subsets were isolated from blood drawn at multiple timepoints before and after both primary and secondary immunization. Overall study results and their limits: Computational filtering was required because FACS-sorted repertoires could contain abundant contaminating clonotypes from the bulk population. The study included only two donors, which limits how far the findings can be generalized. A small share of clonotypes was detected in both CD4 and CD8 compartments, with the overlap likely arising from convergent recombination. Most clones expanded after primary vaccination (around 97% of CD4 and about 85% of CD8) were re-detected after the booster, suggesting that broad memory maintenance occurred. Compared with the primary T-cell response, the secondary T-cell response was weaker but faster, peaking on day 5 rather than day 15.

The CDR1 and CDR2 encoded by the germline V gene are ENHRY and SYGVKD. The CDR3 runs 14 residues from the cysteine to the phenylalanine. Just the 42-base CDR3 DNA is kept, in frame starting at base 1. V is reduced by 8 bases and J by 0 bases, leaving a spacing of 13 bases between them. According to the study, the label for this sample's treatment or condition signals: live attenuated yellow fever vaccine strain. Two biological replicates of bulk PBMCs were collected at each blood-draw timepoint. PBMCs were isolated from peripheral blood using a standard Ficoll-Paque protocol. TriZol was used to extract RNA from bulk PBMCs, from CD4 and CD8 fractions, and from dextramer-positive and dextramer-negative fractions.

The sequencing used PBMCs, collected before the yellow fever booster vaccination. The chain was built from TRBV10-3 and TRBJ1-1, with no confident D gene call. The sequence was collected from a man between 18 and 35 years old who received the YFV17D yellow fever vaccine. The sequenced DNA: TGTGCCATCGGGCAGGCCTTAATGAACACTGAAGCTTTCTTT. It translates to CAIGQALMNTEAFF.